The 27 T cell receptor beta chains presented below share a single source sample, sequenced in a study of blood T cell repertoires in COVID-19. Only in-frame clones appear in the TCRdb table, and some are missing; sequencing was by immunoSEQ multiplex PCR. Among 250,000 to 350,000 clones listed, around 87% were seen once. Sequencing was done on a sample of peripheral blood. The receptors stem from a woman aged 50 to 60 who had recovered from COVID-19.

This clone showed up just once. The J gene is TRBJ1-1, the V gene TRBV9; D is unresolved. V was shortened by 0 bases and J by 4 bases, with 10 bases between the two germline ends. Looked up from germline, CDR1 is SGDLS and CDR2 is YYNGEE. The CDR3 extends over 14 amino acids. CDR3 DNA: TGTGCCAGCAGCGTAGTGTCGGTCCCCACTGAAGCTTTCTTT. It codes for CASSVVSVPTEAFF.

CDR3 in DNA: TGTGCCAGCAGTTTCCGCCTGACTAGCGGGAAAACAGATACGCAGTATTTT. Translating gives CASSFRLTSGKTDTQYF. The gene calls are TRBV27 and TRBJ2-3; 11 bases match TRBD2. Germline trimming cut 3 bases from V and 3 bases from J; bases unmatched to any gene: 8. Per germline, CDR1 MNHEY and CDR2 SMNVEV (reference sequence). The CDR3 length is 17 residues.

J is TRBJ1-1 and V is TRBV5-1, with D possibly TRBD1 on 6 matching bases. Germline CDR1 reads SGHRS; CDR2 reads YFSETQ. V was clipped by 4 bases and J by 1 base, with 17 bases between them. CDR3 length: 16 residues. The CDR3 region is CASSRGDTARNTEAFF. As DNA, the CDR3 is TGCGCCAGCAGCCGGGGGGACACGGCGAGGAACACTGAAGCTTTCTTT. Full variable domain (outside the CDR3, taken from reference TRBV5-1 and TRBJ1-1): KAGVTQTPRYLIKTRGQQVTLSCSPISGHRSVSWYQQTPGQGLQFLFEYFSETQRNKGNFPGRFSGRQFSNSRSEMNVSTLELGDSALYLCASSRGDTARNTEAFFGQGTRLTVV.

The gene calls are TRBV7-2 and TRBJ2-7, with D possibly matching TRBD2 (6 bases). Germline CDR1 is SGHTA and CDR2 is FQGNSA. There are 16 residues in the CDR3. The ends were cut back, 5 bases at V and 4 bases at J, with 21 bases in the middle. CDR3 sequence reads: CASSASMGGGWYEQYF. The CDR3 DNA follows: TGTGCCAGCAGCGCATCGATGGGAGGAGGTTGGTACGAGCAGTACTTC.

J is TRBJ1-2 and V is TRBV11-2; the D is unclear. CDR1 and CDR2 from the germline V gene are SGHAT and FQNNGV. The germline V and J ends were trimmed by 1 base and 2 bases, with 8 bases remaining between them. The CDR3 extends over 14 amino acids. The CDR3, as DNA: TGTGCCAGCAGCTTAGTCCGAGGGAACTATGGCTACACCTTC. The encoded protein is CASSLVRGNYGYTF.

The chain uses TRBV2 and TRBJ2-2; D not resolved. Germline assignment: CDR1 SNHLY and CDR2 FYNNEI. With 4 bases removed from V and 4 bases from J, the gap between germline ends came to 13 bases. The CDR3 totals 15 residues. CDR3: CASSVLGDPTGELFF. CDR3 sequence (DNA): TGTGCCAGCAGTGTTCTAGGTGACCCCACCGGGGAGCTGTTTTTT. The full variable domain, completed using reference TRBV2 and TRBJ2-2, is EPEVTQTPSHQVTQMGQEVILRCVPISNHLYFYWYRQILGQKVEFLVSFYNNEISEKSEIFDDQFSVERPDGSNFTLKIRSTKLEDSAMYFCASSVLGDPTGELFFGEGSRLTVL.

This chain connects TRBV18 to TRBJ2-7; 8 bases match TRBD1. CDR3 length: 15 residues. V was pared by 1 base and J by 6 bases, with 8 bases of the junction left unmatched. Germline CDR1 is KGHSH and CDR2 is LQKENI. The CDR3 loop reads CASSPLFGQGSEQYF. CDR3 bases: TGTGCCAGCTCACCACTTTTCGGACAGGGATCCGAGCAGTACTTC.

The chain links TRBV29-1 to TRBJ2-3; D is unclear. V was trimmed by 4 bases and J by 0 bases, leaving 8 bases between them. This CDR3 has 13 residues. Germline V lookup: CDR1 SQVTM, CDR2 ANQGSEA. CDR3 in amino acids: CSVALLSTDTQYF. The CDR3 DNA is TGCAGCGTTGCTCTGTTAAGCACAGATACGCAGTATTTT.

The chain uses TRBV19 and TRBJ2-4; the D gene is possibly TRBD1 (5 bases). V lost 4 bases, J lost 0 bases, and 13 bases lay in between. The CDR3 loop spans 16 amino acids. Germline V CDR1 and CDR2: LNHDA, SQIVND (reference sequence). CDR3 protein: CASSTRTRLAKNIQYF. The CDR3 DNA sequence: TGTGCCAGTAGTACCCGGACACGACTAGCCAAAAACATTCAGTACTTC.

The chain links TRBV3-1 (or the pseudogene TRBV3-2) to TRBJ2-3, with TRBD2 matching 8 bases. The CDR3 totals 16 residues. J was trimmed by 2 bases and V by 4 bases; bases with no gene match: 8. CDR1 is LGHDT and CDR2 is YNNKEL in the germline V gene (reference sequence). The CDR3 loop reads CASSLTSGGNTDTQYF. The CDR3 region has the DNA TGTGCCAGCAGCCTTACTAGCGGAGGGAACACAGATACGCAGTATTTT.

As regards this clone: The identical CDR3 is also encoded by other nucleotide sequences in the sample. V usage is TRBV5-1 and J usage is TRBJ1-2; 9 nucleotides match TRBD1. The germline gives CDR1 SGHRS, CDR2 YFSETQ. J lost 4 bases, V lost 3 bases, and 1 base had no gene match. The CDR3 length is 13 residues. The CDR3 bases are TGCGCCAGCAGCTCGGGACAGGGCTATGGCTACACCTTC. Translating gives CASSSGQGYGYTF.

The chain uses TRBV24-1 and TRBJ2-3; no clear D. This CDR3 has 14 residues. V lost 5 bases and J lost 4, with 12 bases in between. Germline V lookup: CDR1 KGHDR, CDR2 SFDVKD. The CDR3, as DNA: TGTGCCACCAGTGTCGGTAGTGTCGCAGATACGCAGTATTTT. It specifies CATSVGSVADTQYF.

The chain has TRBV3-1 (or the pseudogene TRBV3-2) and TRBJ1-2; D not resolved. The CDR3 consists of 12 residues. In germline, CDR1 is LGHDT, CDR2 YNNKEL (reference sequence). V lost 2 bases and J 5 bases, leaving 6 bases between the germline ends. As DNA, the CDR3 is TGTGCCAGCAGCCAAATGGAGTATGGCTACACCTTC. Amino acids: CASSQMEYGYTF.

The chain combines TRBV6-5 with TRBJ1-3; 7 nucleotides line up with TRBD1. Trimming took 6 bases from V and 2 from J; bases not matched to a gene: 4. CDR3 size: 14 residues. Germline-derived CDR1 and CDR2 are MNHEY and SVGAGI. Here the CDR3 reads CASRPDRAGNTIYF. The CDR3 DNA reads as TGTGCCAGCAGACCCGACAGGGCTGGAAACACCATATATTTT.

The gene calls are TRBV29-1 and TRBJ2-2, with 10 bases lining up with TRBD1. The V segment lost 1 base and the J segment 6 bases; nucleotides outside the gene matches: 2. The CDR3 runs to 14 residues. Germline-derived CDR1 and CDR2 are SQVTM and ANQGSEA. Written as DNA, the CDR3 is TGCAGCGTTGAAGCCGGACAGGGGGCCGGGGAGCTGTTTTTT. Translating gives CSVEAGQGAGELFF.

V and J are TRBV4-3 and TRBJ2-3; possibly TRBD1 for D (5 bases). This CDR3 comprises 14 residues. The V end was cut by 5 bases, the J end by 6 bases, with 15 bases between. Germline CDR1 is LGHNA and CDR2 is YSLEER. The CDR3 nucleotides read TGCGCCAGCAGCTCGGCGAACCCAGGGGATACGCAGTATTTT. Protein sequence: CASSSANPGDTQYF.

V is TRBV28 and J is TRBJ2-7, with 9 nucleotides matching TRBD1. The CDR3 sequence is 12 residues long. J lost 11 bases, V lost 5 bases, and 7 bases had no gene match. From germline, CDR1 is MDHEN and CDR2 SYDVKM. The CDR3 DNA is TGTGCCAGCAGTCGCGGACAGGGGAAGGAGTACTTC. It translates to CASSRGQGKEYF.

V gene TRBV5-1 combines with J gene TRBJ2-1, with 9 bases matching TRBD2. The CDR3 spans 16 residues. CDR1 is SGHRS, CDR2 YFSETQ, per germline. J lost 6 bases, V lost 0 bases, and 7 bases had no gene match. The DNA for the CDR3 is TGCGCCAGCAGCTTGGGGACTAGCGCGGGGCCCAATGAGCAGTTCTTC. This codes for CASSLGTSAGPNEQFF.

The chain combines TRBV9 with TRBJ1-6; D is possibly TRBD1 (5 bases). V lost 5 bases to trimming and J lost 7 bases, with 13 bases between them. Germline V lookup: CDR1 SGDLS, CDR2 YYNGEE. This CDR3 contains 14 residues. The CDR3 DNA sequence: TGTGCCAGCAGTGGGGGGTCCCAAAATTCACCCCTCCACTTT. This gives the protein CASSGGSQNSPLHF. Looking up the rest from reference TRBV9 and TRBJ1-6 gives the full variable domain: DSGVTQTPKHLITATGQRVTLRCSPRSGDLSVYWYQQSLDQGLQFLIQYYNGEERAKGNILERFSAQQFPDLHSELNLSSLELGDSALYFCASSGGSQNSPLHFGNGTRLTVT.

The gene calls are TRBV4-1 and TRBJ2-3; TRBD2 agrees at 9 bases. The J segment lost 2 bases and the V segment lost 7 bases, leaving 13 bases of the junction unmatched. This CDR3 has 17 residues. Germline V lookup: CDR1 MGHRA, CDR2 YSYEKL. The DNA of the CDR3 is TGCGCCAGCACCCTCGGGAGAGCGGGGGGACTCACAGATACGCAGTATTTT. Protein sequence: CASTLGRAGGLTDTQYF.

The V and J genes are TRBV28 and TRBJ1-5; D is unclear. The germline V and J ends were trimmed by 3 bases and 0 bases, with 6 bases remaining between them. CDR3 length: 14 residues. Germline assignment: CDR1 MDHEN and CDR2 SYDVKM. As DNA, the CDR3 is TGTGCCAGCAGTTTTCGCTATAGCAATCAGCCCCAGCATTTT. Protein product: CASSFRYSNQPQHF.

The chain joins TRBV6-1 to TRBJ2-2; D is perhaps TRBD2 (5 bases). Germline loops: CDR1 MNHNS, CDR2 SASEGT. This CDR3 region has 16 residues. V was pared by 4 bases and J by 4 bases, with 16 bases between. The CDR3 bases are TGTGCCAGCAGTGTTCTTGGAGGCCCAGGCACCGGGGAGCTGTTTTTT. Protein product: CASSVLGGPGTGELFF.

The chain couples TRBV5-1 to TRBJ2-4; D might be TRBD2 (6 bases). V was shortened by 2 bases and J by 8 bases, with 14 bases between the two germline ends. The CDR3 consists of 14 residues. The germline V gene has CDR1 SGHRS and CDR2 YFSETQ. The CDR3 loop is CASSFIPGEDIQYF. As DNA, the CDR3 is TGCGCCAGCAGCTTTATTCCGGGGGAAGACATTCAGTACTTC.

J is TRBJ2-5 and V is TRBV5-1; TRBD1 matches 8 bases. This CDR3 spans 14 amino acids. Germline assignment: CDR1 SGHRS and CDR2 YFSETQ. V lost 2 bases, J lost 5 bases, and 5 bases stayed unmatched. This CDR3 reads CASSLQGVLETQYF. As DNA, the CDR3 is TGCGCCAGCAGCTTACAGGGGGTGTTGGAGACCCAGTACTTC.

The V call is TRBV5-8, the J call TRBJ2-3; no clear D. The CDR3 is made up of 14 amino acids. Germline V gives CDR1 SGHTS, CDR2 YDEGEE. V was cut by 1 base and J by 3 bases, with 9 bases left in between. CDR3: CASSLSQATDTQYF. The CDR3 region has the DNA TGTGCCAGCAGCTTGAGCCAAGCTACAGATACGCAGTATTTT.

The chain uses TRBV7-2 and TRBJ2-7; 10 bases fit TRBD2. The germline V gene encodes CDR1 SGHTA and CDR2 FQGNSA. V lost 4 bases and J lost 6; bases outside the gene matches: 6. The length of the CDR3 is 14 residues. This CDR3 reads CASSYTSGKGEQYF. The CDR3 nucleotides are TGTGCCAGCAGCTACACTAGCGGGAAAGGCGAGCAGTACTTC.

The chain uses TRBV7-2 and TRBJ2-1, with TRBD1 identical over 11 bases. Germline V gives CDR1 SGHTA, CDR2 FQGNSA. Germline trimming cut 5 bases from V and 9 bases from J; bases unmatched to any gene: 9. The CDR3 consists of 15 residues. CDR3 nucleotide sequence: TGTGCCAGCAGCACTGGGACAGGGGGGAGGGCTGAGCAGTTCTTC. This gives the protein CASSTGTGGRAEQFF.